This T cell receptor (beta chain) was sequenced for a study of CD8+CD57+ T cells in acquired aplastic anemia. V lost 5 bases, J lost 6 bases, and 14 bases lay in between. The germline V gene has CDR1 SGHTA and CDR2 FQGTGA. The CDR3 runs 13 residues. Genomic DNA, the template, was used for profiling of the TCR beta VDJ and CDR3. From the reads, TCRdb called clonotypes with MiXCR, one entry per CDR3 protein. The table lists approximately 220,000 distinct CDR3 sequences, approximately 45% of them singletons. Patients sequenced had flow cytometry evidence of CD8+CD57+ cell expansion. The source of this sequence is a human donor with aplastic anemia. The rearrangement links TRBV7-3 to TRBJ2-7, with D unclear. The sequenced material came from sorted CD4+, CD8+, or CD8+CD57+ T cells (not recorded which) from PBMCs. The CDR3 sequence: CASSRNSVSEQYF. The CDR3 DNA sequence: TGTGCCAGCAGCCGGAACTCGGTTAGCGAGCAGTACTTC.